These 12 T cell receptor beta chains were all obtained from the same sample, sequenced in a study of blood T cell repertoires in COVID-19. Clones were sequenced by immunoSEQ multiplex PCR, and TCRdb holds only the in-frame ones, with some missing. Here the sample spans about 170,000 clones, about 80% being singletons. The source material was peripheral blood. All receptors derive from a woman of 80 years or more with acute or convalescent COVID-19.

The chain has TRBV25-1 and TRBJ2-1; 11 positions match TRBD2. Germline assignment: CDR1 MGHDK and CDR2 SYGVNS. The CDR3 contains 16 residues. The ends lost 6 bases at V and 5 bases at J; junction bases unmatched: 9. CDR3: CASSARGTSGDNEQFF. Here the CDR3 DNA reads TGTGCCAGCAGCGCCCGTGGGACTAGCGGAGACAATGAGCAGTTCTTC.

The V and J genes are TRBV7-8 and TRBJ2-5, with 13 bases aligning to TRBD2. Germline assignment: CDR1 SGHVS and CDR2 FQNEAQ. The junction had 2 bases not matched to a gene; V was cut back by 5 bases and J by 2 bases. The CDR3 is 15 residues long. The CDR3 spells CASSQGLAGQETQYF. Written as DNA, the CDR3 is TGTGCCAGCAGCCAGGGACTAGCGGGGCAAGAGACCCAGTACTTC.

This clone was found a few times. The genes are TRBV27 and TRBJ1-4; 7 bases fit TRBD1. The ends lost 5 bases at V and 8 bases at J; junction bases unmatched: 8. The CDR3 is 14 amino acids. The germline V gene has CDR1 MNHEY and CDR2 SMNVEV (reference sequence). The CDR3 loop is CASSLRQGSEKLFF. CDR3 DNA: TGTGCCAGCAGTCTCCGACAGGGTAGCGAAAAACTGTTTTTT.

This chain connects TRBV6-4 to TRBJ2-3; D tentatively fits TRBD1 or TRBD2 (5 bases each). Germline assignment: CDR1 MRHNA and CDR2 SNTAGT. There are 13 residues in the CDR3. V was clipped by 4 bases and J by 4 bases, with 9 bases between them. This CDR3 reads CASSASGPDTQYF. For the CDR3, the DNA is TGTGCCAGCAGTGCCTCGGGGCCAGATACGCAGTATTTT.

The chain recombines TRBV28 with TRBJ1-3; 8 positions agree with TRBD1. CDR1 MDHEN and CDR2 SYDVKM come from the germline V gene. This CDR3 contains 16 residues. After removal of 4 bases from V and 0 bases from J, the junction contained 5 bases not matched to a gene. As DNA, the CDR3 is TGTGCCAGCAGTTCATTCGGGACAGGCTCTGGAAACACCATATATTTT. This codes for CASSSFGTGSGNTIYF.

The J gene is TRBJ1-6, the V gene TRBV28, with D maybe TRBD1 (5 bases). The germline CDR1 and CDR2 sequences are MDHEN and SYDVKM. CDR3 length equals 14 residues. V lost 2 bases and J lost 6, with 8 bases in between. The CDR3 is CASSLGGGNSPLHF. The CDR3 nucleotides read TGTGCCAGCAGTTTAGGGGGGGGTAATTCACCCCTCCACTTT.

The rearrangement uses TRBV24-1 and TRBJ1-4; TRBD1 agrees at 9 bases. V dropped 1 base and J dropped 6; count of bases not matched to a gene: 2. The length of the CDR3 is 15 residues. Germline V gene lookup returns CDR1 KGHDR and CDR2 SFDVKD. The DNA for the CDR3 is TGTGCCACCAGTGATTTAAACAGGGGGCATGAAAAACTGTTTTTT. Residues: CATSDLNRGHEKLFF.

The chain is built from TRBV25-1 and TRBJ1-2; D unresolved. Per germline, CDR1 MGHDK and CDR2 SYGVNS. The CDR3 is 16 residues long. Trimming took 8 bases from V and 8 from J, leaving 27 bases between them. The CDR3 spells CASRTGDKLLVSGYTF. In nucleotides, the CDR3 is TGTGCCAGCCGGACTGGGGATAAGCTTTTGGTTTCCGGCTACACCTTC.

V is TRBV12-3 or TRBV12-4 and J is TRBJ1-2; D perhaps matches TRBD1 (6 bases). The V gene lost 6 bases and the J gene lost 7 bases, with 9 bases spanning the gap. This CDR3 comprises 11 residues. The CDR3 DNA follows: TGTGCCAGCAGCCCAGGGGTTGGCTACACCTTC. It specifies CASSPGVGYTF.

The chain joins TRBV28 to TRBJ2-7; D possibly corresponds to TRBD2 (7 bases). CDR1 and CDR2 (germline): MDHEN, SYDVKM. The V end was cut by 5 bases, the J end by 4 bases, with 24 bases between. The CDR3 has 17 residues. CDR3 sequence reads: CASSPHGGTGHLYEQYF. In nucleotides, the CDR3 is TGTGCCAGCAGTCCTCACGGGGGGACGGGACACCTATACGAGCAGTACTTC.

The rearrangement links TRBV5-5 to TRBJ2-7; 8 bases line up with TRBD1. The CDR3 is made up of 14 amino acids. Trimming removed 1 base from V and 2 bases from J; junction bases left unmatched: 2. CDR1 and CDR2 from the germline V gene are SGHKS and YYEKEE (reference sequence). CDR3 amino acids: CASSLQQGAYEQYF. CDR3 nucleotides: TGTGCCAGCAGCTTGCAACAGGGGGCCTACGAGCAGTACTTC.

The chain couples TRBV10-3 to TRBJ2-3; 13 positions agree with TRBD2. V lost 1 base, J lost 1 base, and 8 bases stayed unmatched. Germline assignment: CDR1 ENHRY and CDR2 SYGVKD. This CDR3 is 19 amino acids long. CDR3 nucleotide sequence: TGTGCCATCAGTGAGTTCCCTCCCGGGACTAGCGGGGGCACAGATACGCAGTATTTT. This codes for CAISEFPPGTSGGTDTQYF.